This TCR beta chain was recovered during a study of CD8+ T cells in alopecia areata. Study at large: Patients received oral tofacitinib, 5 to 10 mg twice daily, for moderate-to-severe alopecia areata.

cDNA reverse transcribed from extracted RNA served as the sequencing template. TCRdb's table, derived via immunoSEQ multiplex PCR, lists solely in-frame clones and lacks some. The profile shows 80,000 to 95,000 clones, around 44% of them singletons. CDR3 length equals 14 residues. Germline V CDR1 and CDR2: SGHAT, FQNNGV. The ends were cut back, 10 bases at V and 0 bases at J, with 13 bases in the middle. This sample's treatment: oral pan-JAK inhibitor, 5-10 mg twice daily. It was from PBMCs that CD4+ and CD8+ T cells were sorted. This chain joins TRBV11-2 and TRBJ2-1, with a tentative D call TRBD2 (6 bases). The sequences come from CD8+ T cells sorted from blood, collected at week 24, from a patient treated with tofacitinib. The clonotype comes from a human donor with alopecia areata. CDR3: CATSRGGSYNEQFF. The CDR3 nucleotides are TGTGCCACCTCCCGGGGAGGCTCCTACAATGAGCAGTTCTTC. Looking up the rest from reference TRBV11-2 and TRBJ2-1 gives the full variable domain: EAGVAQSPRYKIIEKRQSVAFWCNPISGHATLYWYQQILGQGPKLLIQFQNNGVVDDSQLPKDRFSAERLKGVDSTLKIQPAKLEDSAVYLCATSRGGSYNEQFFGPGTRLTVL.